The rows below give T cell receptor beta chains drawn from one sample of a study of blood T cells in healthy people across ages. TCRdb recomputed calls from the 5' RACE reads with MiXCR, one row per CDR3 protein. Among about 680,000 distinct CDR3 sequences listed, about half were seen once. The specimen sequenced was blood. The receptors come from a woman in her sixties or seventies in good health. CDR3s include the opening cysteine and the closing phenylalanine or tryptophan. A D gene is named only where the DNA matches it firmly. The size entry is marked missing in some rows and otherwise reads once, few, many or a size class.

. TRBJ1-1 . TRBV7-8 CASSKRQTKGNTEAFF
TRBD1 TRBJ2-2 . TRBV12-3/TRBV12-4 CASSPTGTGNTGELFF
. TRBJ2-3 . TRBV6-2/TRBV6-3 CASSHHRNTDTQYF
. TRBJ2-1 . TRBV13 CASSRTRAGEQFF
TRBD1 TRBJ2-4 few TRBV20-1 CSASGQGRTKNIQYF
TRBD1 TRBJ1-1 . TRBV20-1 CGARGTGGRTEAFF
TRBD1 TRBJ1-2 . TRBV7-9 CASSSGTGGGYTF
. TRBJ2-1 . TRBV6-5 CASSYGVTRNEQFF
TRBD1 TRBJ2-7 . TRBV6-5 CASSYSSRGQGAYEQYF
. TRBJ1-4 . TRBV29-1 CSVHLGTTAEKLFF
. TRBJ1-2 few TRBV3-1 CASSQEGEWAYGYTF
TRBD2 TRBJ2-5 few TRBV25-1 CASSDPLRASGRFETQYF
TRBD1 TRBJ1-4 . TRBV29-1 CSARQGSNEKLFF
TRBD1 TRBJ1-6 . TRBV4-3 CASSQDTGTGYNSPLHF
TRBD1 TRBJ1-4 once TRBV4-2 CASSQGDGGLGQTNEKLFF
TRBD2 TRBJ2-1 . TRBV6-2/TRBV6-3 CASSDGDGRDEQFF
. TRBJ1-2 few TRBV12-3/TRBV12-4 CASSLSYTNYGYTF